This T cell receptor beta chain was sequenced in a study of blood T cells in healthy people across ages. Study-wide background: Roughly one uniquely barcoded beta molecule per two T cells was captured.

Whenever a sample was processed, at least 7 million PBMCs were isolated. This clonotype was detected a few times. Trimming shortened V by 7 bases and J by 1 base, and 16 bases separated the two germline ends. The CDR3 consists of 15 residues. The second PCR ran about 6 to 12 cycles with a sample-barcoded 5' primer and J-beta primers. TCRdb reprocessed the 5' RACE reads with MiXCR, giving one entry per CDR3 protein. The table records roughly 1 million distinct CDR3 sequences, 25% of them present only once. The data were also submitted as part of a second study, on T cells of mothers and their children.

The receptor's source is a girl aged 2-10 years in good health. The genes are TRBV12-3 or TRBV12-4 and TRBJ1-2, with D possibly TRBD1 on 5 matching bases. The sample was blood. As DNA, the CDR3 is TGTGCCAGCACCCAAAGGGGTGGAAATAACTATGGCTACACCTTC. This codes for CASTQRGGNNYGYTF.